The 31 T cell receptor beta chains in this list originate from one sample, sequenced in a study of early T cells in non-severe SARS-CoV-2 infection. MiXCR, applied by TCRdb to the 5' RACE reads, yields one record per CDR3 protein. The sample holds some 80,000 distinct CDR3 sequences, over 9.5% seen once. The material sequenced was whole blood, taken at baseline. Receptors originate from an adult who was a healthcare worker with PCR-confirmed SARS-CoV-2 infection or an uninfected control (not recorded which).

This clonotype was seen a handful of times. The chain links TRBV2 to TRBJ1-1, with 7 bases fitting TRBD1. Trimming took 3 bases from V and 0 from J; bases not matched to a gene: 7. CDR3 length: 16 residues. CDR1 and CDR2 from the germline V gene are SNHLY and FYNNEI. The DNA of the CDR3 is TGTGCCAGCAGTGATTTGGACAGGAGAATGAACACTGAAGCTTTCTTT. Its protein is CASSDLDRRMNTEAFF.

In this sample, this clonotype turned up a few times. The chain couples TRBV19 to TRBJ2-2; 7 bases are a match to TRBD2. Germline assignment: CDR1 LNHDA and CDR2 SQIVND (reference sequence). Unmatched junction bases numbered 10, after V lost 10 bases and J lost 2 bases. CDR3 size: 15 residues. Here the CDR3 reads CATKLAGANTGELFF. In nucleotides, the CDR3 is TGTGCCACCAAATTAGCGGGCGCCAACACCGGGGAGCTGTTTTTT.

This clonotype was recorded many times. V gene TRBV12-3 or TRBV12-4 combines with J gene TRBJ2-2; perhaps TRBD1 as D (5 bases). This CDR3 has 13 amino acids. V was clipped by 5 bases and J by 6 bases, with 10 bases between them. The DNA of the CDR3 is TGTGCCAGCAGTATCCAGGGATCCGGGGAGCTGTTTTTT. This encodes CASSIQGSGELFF.

This clonotype was counted at least ten times. The V and J genes are TRBV27 and TRBJ2-2; D unresolved. From germline, CDR1 is MNHEY and CDR2 SMNVEV (reference sequence). The CDR3 runs 16 residues. V was shortened by 3 bases and J by 0 bases, with 11 bases between the two germline ends. CDR3 sequence reads: CASSFLGFSNTGELFF. For the CDR3, the DNA is TGTGCCAGCAGTTTCTTGGGGTTCTCGAACACCGGGGAGCTGTTTTTT.

The chain is built from TRBV6-5 and TRBJ2-1; D is ambiguous. Germline lookup yields CDR1 MNHEY and CDR2 SVGAGI. The CDR3 length is 14 residues. V lost 5 bases, J lost 6 bases, and 14 bases lay in between. The CDR3 nucleotides read TGTGCCAGCAGTCAAGCCTTTTTAGGCAATGAGCAGTTCTTC. As protein: CASSQAFLGNEQFF.

This chain uses TRBV6-2 or TRBV6-3 with TRBJ2-1; D call uncertain. CDR3 length: 13 amino acids. Germline V gene data show CDR1 as MNHEY and CDR2 as SVGEGT. Deletions cut 2 bases from V and 7 bases from J, with 9 bases between. The DNA for the CDR3 is TGTGCCAGCAGTTACGGTCTCAGGAATGAGCAGTTCTTC. As protein: CASSYGLRNEQFF.

V is TRBV2 and J is TRBJ1-1, with D perhaps TRBD1 (5 bases). With 3 bases removed from V and 10 bases from J, the gap between germline ends came to 15 bases. Germline loops: CDR1 SNHLY, CDR2 FYNNEI. The CDR3 is 13 residues long. CDR3 sequence: CASSEGTAPGAFF. In DNA form, the CDR3 reads TGTGCCAGCAGTGAGGGGACGGCCCCCGGAGCTTTCTTT.

This clonotype came up a few times. This chain joins TRBV3-1 and TRBJ2-2, with TRBD2 matching 8 bases. The CDR3 runs to 17 residues. CDR1 LGHDT and CDR2 YNNKEL come from the germline V gene (reference sequence). J gave up 4 bases and V 4 bases, and 11 bases lay outside the gene matches. As DNA, the CDR3 is TGTGCCAGCAGCCTTCCCGGGACTAGTGGTATCACCGGGGAGCTGTTTTTT. Encoded protein: CASSLPGTSGITGELFF.

This chain joins TRBV11-2 and TRBJ2-7; D gene unclear. Germline CDR1 reads SGHAT; CDR2 reads FQNNGV. The CDR3 contains 16 residues. Trimming took 2 bases from V and 3 from J, leaving 17 bases between them. The CDR3 region is CASSLQPLKSYYEQYF. Written as DNA, the CDR3 is TGTGCCAGCAGCTTACAACCACTAAAAAGTTACTACGAGCAGTACTTC.

This clonotype was counted only a few times. The chain has TRBV20-1 and TRBJ2-4; possible D gene TRBD2, 5 bases. This CDR3 is built from 14 residues. Germline V gene sequence: CDR1 DFQATT, CDR2 SNEGSKA (reference sequence). Trimming took off 1 base at V and 6 bases at J, with 13 bases between the two ends. CDR3 amino acids: CSARGLFGGNIQYF. In DNA form, the CDR3 reads TGCAGTGCTAGAGGACTATTCGGCGGAAACATTCAGTACTTC.

This clonotype showed up just a few times. The V and J genes are TRBV19 and TRBJ1-5; no clear D. CDR3 length: 12 amino acids. The germline gives CDR1 LNHDA, CDR2 SQIVND (reference sequence). Between the trimmed V and J ends, which lost 5 bases and 7 bases, there was a span of 9 bases. The CDR3 protein is CASSPLAQPQHF. The CDR3 nucleotides are TGTGCCAGTAGTCCCCTAGCGCAGCCCCAGCATTTT.

The CDR3 DNA reads TGCGCCAGCAGCGGCGGGTTCTACAATGAGCAGTTCTTC. Protein: CASSGGFYNEQFF. V gene TRBV4-1 combines with J gene TRBJ2-1, with D perhaps matching TRBD2 (5 bases). V dropped 5 bases and J dropped 3 bases, with 8 bases sitting between them. This CDR3 region has 13 residues. The V gene's germline CDR1 is MGHRA and CDR2 YSYEKL.

This chain connects TRBV20-1 to TRBJ2-3; D not certain. Trimming shortened V by 0 bases and J by 6 bases, and 10 bases separated the two germline ends. The CDR3 is 13 residues long. The germline CDR1 and CDR2 sequences are DFQATT and SNEGSKA (reference sequence). The CDR3 coding sequence is TGCAGTGCTAGAGAAGACTTGTGGGATACGCAGTATTTT. As protein: CSAREDLWDTQYF.

The chain couples TRBV20-1 to TRBJ1-2; TRBD1 aligns across 7 bases. The CDR3 contains 13 residues. V gave up 5 bases and J gave up 3 bases; unmatched junction bases: 6. Germline V gene sequence: CDR1 DFQATT, CDR2 SNEGSKA (reference sequence). The chain's CDR3 is CSARQGGHYGYTF. The CDR3 coding sequence is TGCAGTGCTCGACAGGGAGGGCACTATGGCTACACCTTC.

This chain joins TRBV14 and TRBJ2-5, with TRBD1 identical over 8 bases. CDR1 is SGHDN and CDR2 is FVKESK in the germline V gene. V shed 0 bases and J 6 bases; nucleotides not matched to a gene: 6. The CDR3 consists of 15 residues. CDR3 protein: CASSQDPGGAKTQYF. The DNA for the CDR3 is TGTGCCAGCAGCCAAGACCCAGGGGGCGCGAAGACCCAGTACTTC. The whole variable domain, remainder taken from reference TRBV14 and TRBJ2-5, is EAGVTQFPSHSVIEKGQTVTLRCDPISGHDNLYWYRRVMGKEIKFLLHFVKESKQDESGMPNNRFLAERTGGTYSTLKVQPAELEDSGVYFCASSQDPGGAKTQYFGPGTRLLVL.

J is TRBJ1-6 and V is TRBV5-1; D may be TRBD1 (6 bases). Germline V lookup: CDR1 SGHRS, CDR2 YFSETQ. V was clipped by 4 bases and J by 7 bases, with 18 bases between them. The CDR3 is 16 residues long. CDR3 sequence reads: CASSLDRPPANSPLHF. In DNA, the CDR3 is TGCGCCAGCAGCCTGGACAGACCGCCCGCCAATTCACCCCTCCACTTT.

This clonotype was seen only a few times. CDR3 amino acids: CASSLWLAGAAQYF. In nucleotides, the CDR3 is TGTGCCAGCAGTTTATGGCTAGCGGGAGCCGCCCAGTACTTC. The J gene is TRBJ2-5, the V gene TRBV28; TRBD2 aligns across 10 bases. With 0 bases clipped from V and 9 bases from J, the junction kept 4 bases outside the gene matches. The V gene's germline CDR1 is MDHEN and CDR2 SYDVKM. This CDR3 comprises 14 residues.

This clonotype was recorded at least ten times. V gene TRBV7-2 combines with J gene TRBJ2-7, with 11 nucleotides matching TRBD2. The germline gives CDR1 SGHTA, CDR2 FQGNSA. Trimming removed 5 bases from V and 3 bases from J; junction bases left unmatched: 9. This CDR3 has 16 residues. The CDR3 here is CASSPSRLAGFYEQYF. The CDR3 DNA reads TGTGCCAGCAGCCCGAGTCGACTAGCGGGATTCTACGAGCAGTACTTC.

This clonotype was seen at least ten times. This chain links TRBV9 with TRBJ2-3; D is ambiguous. This CDR3 is 14 amino acids long. V shed 2 bases and J shed 2 bases, with 9 bases lying between them. From germline, CDR1 is SGDLS and CDR2 YYNGEE. Here the CDR3 DNA reads TGTGCCAGCAGCGTGCTAGGATCCACAGATACGCAGTATTTT. Amino acids: CASSVLGSTDTQYF.

This clonotype was found a few times. The J gene is TRBJ2-3, the V gene TRBV20-1, with 10 bases matching TRBD2. Germline-derived CDR1 and CDR2 are DFQATT and SNEGSKA (reference sequence). The CDR3 contains 15 residues. V shed 6 bases and J 6 bases; nucleotides not matched to a gene: 12. The CDR3 reads CSATPGAGGQDTQYF. CDR3 sequence (DNA): TGCAGTGCCACCCCAGGAGCGGGAGGGCAGGATACGCAGTATTTT.

V is TRBV6-2 or TRBV6-3 and J is TRBJ2-1; TRBD2 matches at 9 bases. CDR1 and CDR2 from the germline V gene are MNHEY and SVGEGT. The V segment lost 3 bases and the J segment 12 bases; nucleotides outside the gene matches: 9. There are 14 residues in the CDR3. The CDR3 sequence: CASSYSAGGPRQFF. CDR3 sequence (DNA): TGTGCCAGCAGTTATTCGGCGGGAGGGCCCCGGCAGTTCTTC.

The chain joins TRBV27 to TRBJ2-5; D possibly uses TRBD1 or TRBD2 (5 bases each). The CDR3 has 16 amino acids. With 0 bases removed from V and 1 base from J, the gap between germline ends came to 12 bases. The germline CDR1 and CDR2 sequences are MNHEY and SMNVEV (reference sequence). The DNA of the CDR3 is TGTGCCAGCAGTTTATCGGGGCGGGTCAGCCAAGAGACCCAGTACTTC. It translates to CASSLSGRVSQETQYF.

The chain joins TRBV20-1 to TRBJ2-2, with a weak D call TRBD1 (6 bases). Between the trimmed V and J ends, which lost 6 bases and 4 bases, there was a span of 15 bases. CDR1 is DFQATT, CDR2 SNEGSKA, per germline (reference sequence). This CDR3 is built from 14 residues. The CDR3 region is CSAKTGSRTGELFF. The CDR3, as DNA: TGCAGTGCGAAGACAGGTTCTCGCACCGGGGAGCTGTTTTTT.

This clonotype has at least ten counts. The chain is built from TRBV6-4 and TRBJ2-2; possibly TRBD2 for D (5 bases). This CDR3 is 14 amino acids long. V lost 4 bases to trimming and J lost 4 bases, with 10 bases between them. Germline values: CDR1 MRHNA, CDR2 SNTAGT. For the CDR3, the DNA is TGTGCCAGCAGTGCGTCGGGAACCACCGGGGAGCTGTTTTTT. It specifies CASSASGTTGELFF.

This clonotype was detected only a few times. The gene calls are TRBV12-3 or TRBV12-4 and TRBJ2-5; the D gene is possibly TRBD2 (5 bases). The length of the CDR3 is 13 residues. V gave up 3 bases and J gave up 5 bases, with 10 bases separating them. The CDR3 DNA reads as TGTGCCAGCAGTTTTGAGGGCCGGGAGACCCAGTACTTC. Translation gives CASSFEGRETQYF.

This clonotype was counted many times. The chain has TRBV28 and TRBJ2-1; 8 nucleotides agree with TRBD2. Germline V CDR1 and CDR2: MDHEN, SYDVKM. V gave up 8 bases and J gave up 5 bases; unmatched junction bases: 11. This CDR3 is built from 15 residues. For the CDR3, the DNA is TGTGCCAGCGGGGGTCGGAGCGGGAGAAACAATGAGCAGTTCTTC. Its translation: CASGGRSGRNNEQFF.

This clonotype was observed at least ten times. The chain has TRBV24-1 and TRBJ2-7; D tentatively reads TRBD1 or TRBD2 (5 bases each). The CDR3 is made up of 15 amino acids. The germline V gene has CDR1 KGHDR and CDR2 SFDVKD. Trimming took 8 bases from V and 2 from J, leaving 18 bases between them. In DNA, the CDR3 is TGTGCCACCATCGGGGCGCCGGTACCCGCCTACGAGCAGTACTTC. Its translation: CATIGAPVPAYEQYF.

This rearrangement joins TRBV7-3 to TRBJ2-5, with D hard to call. The ends were cut back, 2 bases at V and 3 bases at J, with 7 bases in the middle. The CDR3 covers 13 residues. The germline V gene has CDR1 SGHTA and CDR2 FQGTGA. The CDR3 reads CASSLWAKETQYF. The CDR3 nucleotides are TGTGCCAGCAGCTTATGGGCAAAAGAGACCCAGTACTTC. The full variable domain, with the rest looked up from reference TRBV7-3 and TRBJ2-5, is GAGVSQTPSNKVTEKGKYVELRCDPISGHTALYWYRQSLGQGPEFLIYFQGTGAADDSGLPNDRFFAVRPEGSVSTLKIQRTERGDSAVYLCASSLWAKETQYFGPGTRLLVL.

There are a few counts of this clonotype. A junction boundary mismatches the germline segment, possibly from a read error. The V call is TRBV7-9, the J call TRBJ2-7; 8 nucleotides align to TRBD2. CDR3 length: 14 amino acids. Germline loops: CDR1 SEHNR, CDR2 FQNEAQ (reference sequence). In DNA, the CDR3 is TGTGCCAGCACCTTAAGCGGGAGTAGCAACGAGCAGTACTTC. This translates into CASTLSGSSNEQYF.

The rearrangement links TRBV18 to TRBJ1-2, with 8 bases that match TRBD1. Germline-derived CDR1 and CDR2 are KGHSH and LQKENI. Trimming cost V 5 bases and J 6 bases; bases outside gene matches: 11. The CDR3 contains 15 residues. CDR3: CASSYEQGAIDGYTF. CDR3 sequence (DNA): TGTGCCAGCTCATACGAGCAGGGGGCCATCGATGGCTACACCTTC.

The chain carries TRBV6-1 and TRBJ2-5; 9 bases map to TRBD1. CDR1 and CDR2 from the germline V gene are MNHNS and SASEGT. The CDR3 sequence is 15 residues long. The V and J ends lost 3 bases and 5 bases, in that order; junction bases with no gene match: 7. As DNA, the CDR3 is TGTGCCAGCAGTGAGGCGGGGACAGGGCACGAGACCCAGTACTTC. Protein product: CASSEAGTGHETQYF.